The rows below give T cell receptor beta chains drawn from one sample of a study of blood T cell repertoires in COVID-19. Profiled with immunoSEQ multiplex PCR; TCRdb holds only in-frame clones, not every one. The data contain about 50,000 clones, around nine tenths of them singletons. What was sequenced was peripheral blood. The source of these receptors is a man in his forties or fifties with active COVID-19. Both conserved end residues are part of each CDR3. A D gene is named only where the DNA matches it firmly. Expanded clones get a size class; other rows say once, few or many, or leave the size out.

D gene,J gene,clone size,V gene,CDR3 DNA,CDR3 protein
TRBD1,TRBJ2-7,NA,TRBV19,TGTGCCAGTAGTATCGGGGCAGGGGGCCCCTACGAGCAGTACTTC,CASSIGAGGPYEQYF
TRBD2,TRBJ2-3,NA,TRBV20-1,TGCAGTGCTAGTGGAGGGCTAGCGGACACAGATACGCAGTATTTT,CSASGGLADTDTQYF
TRBD2,TRBJ2-5,NA,TRBV3-1/TRBV3-2,TGTGCCAGCAGTCAGCGGGGAGCGGGGGAGACCCAGTACTTC,CASSQRGAGETQYF
NA,TRBJ2-2,NA,TRBV9,TGTGCCAGCAGCGTAGTGGGGCAGGGGAGCGGGGAGCTGTTTTTT,CASSVVGQGSGELFF
NA,TRBJ1-2,NA,TRBV7-9,TGTGCCAGCAGCTCCCAGGGTAACTATGGCTACACCTTC,CASSSQGNYGYTF
NA,TRBJ2-1,NA,TRBV3-1/TRBV3-2,TGTGCCAGCAGCCACCGGGAAGGTTGGGGCTCCTACAATGAGCAGTTCTTC,CASSHREGWGSYNEQFF
TRBD2,TRBJ2-5,NA,TRBV3-1/TRBV3-2,TGTGCCAGCAGCCCCAGTGGGGGAGGGGAGACCCAGTACTTC,CASSPSGGGETQYF
TRBD2,TRBJ2-5,NA,TRBV10-3,TGTGCCACCGGACTAGCGGGCGTACAAGAGACCCAGTACTTC,CATGLAGVQETQYF
NA,TRBJ1-5,NA,TRBV21-1,TGTGCCAGCAGCAAAGGGAGGCCCCAAGTCGGGCAGCCCCAGCATTTT,CASSKGRPQVGQPQHF
TRBD1,TRBJ2-1,NA,TRBV18,TGTGCCAGCTCACCACCGATCGGACAGGGGAATGAGCAGTTCTTC,CASSPPIGQGNEQFF
TRBD1,TRBJ1-2,NA,TRBV5-4,TGTGCCAGCAGTTTGGGCGGACAGGGAGGCGGATGGGGTGGCTACACCTTC,CASSLGGQGGGWGGYTF
NA,TRBJ2-5,NA,TRBV23-1,TGCGCCAGCAGTCAAATGGGACATGGGAGAGAGACCCAGTACTTC,CASSQMGHGRETQYF
TRBD1,TRBJ1-1,NA,TRBV7-8,TGTGCCAGCAGCTTTCGGGACAGTCGCACTGAAGCTTTCTTT,CASSFRDSRTEAFF
NA,TRBJ1-5,NA,TRBV19,TGTGCCACCACTTGGTCAAGGGGTCAGCCCCAGCATTTT,CATTWSRGQPQHF
TRBD1,TRBJ1-3,few,TRBV9,TGTGCCAGCAGCTCGACACACAGGGGGCTCGGAAACACCATATATTTT,CASSSTHRGLGNTIYF
TRBD1,TRBJ1-2,NA,TRBV19,TGTGCCAGTAGTTTGACAGGGGGCGGCTTAGAGTCTGGCTACACCTTC,CASSLTGGGLESGYTF
TRBD2,TRBJ2-4,once,TRBV11-2,TGTGCCAGCAGCTTAGCCGGGAGGTTAGGAGCCAAAAACATTCAGTACTTC,CASSLAGRLGAKNIQYF
NA,TRBJ1-3,few,TRBV6-6,TGTGCCAGCAGTTACGGCCAGGGAGGCTCTGGAAACACCATATATTTT,CASSYGQGGSGNTIYF
TRBD1,TRBJ2-1,NA,TRBV11-1,TGTGCCAGCAGCTTAGGGACAGGCGTGTACAATGAGCAGTTCTTC,CASSLGTGVYNEQFF
TRBD2,TRBJ2-3,NA,TRBV5-5,TGTGCCAGCAGCTTGGGGGCTAGCGGACTCACAGATACGCAGTATTTT,CASSLGASGLTDTQYF
TRBD2,TRBJ2-3,NA,TRBV30,TGTGCCTCCGGGGGCGGGGGGGATACGCAGTATTTT,CASGGGGDTQYF
NA,TRBJ2-1,NA,TRBV15,TGTGCCACCAGCAGAGATCCCTCCCCAGGCGGGGTAGGAAATGAGCAGTTCTTC,CATSRDPSPGGVGNEQFF
NA,TRBJ2-4,NA,TRBV3-1/TRBV3-2,TGTGCCAGCAGCCAAGATCGCGAGGGAGACATTCAGTACTTC,CASSQDREGDIQYF
TRBD2,TRBJ2-5,NA,TRBV19,TGTGCCAGTAGTTTTGGACTAGCGGGGGCGGAGACCCAGTACTTC,CASSFGLAGAETQYF
NA,TRBJ2-1,NA,TRBV9,TGTGCCAGCAGCGTAGCATCCGGGATTAGGAACAATGAGCAGTTCTTC,CASSVASGIRNNEQFF
NA,TRBJ2-5,once,TRBV11-2,TGTGCCAGCAGCTTAGACCCCCCGGAGACCCAGTACTTC,CASSLDPPETQYF
NA,TRBJ1-1,NA,TRBV18,TGTGCCAGCTCACCCAGGCCCCGACAGAACACTGAAGCTTTCTTT,CASSPRPRQNTEAFF
NA,TRBJ2-1,NA,TRBV23-1,TGCGCCAGCAGTCGGGGACATCATGAGCAGTTCTTC,CASSRGHHEQFF
NA,TRBJ2-7,NA,TRBV14,TGTGCCAGCAGCCAAGAAAAAGGAGTAAACGAGCAGTACTTC,CASSQEKGVNEQYF
TRBD2,TRBJ2-1,once,TRBV9,TGTGCCAGCAGCCCTATAGCGGGTAGTTCCTACAATGAGCAGTTCTTC,CASSPIAGSSYNEQFF
NA,TRBJ2-3,NA,TRBV7-9,TGTGCCAGCAGCCCCCGGGGATCCACAGATACGCAGTATTTT,CASSPRGSTDTQYF
NA,TRBJ2-3,NA,TRBV15,TGTGCCACCAGCAAAAATTTAGCGGACACAGATACGCAGTATTTT,CATSKNLADTDTQYF
NA,TRBJ2-2,NA,TRBV4-1,TGCGCCAGCAGCCAAGGCCGCCAGGGCGCGAACACCGGGGAGCTGTTTTTT,CASSQGRQGANTGELFF
TRBD2,TRBJ2-5,NA,TRBV11-2,TGTGCCAGCAGCACCTCGTTAGCGGGGGCTCAAGAGACCCAGTACTTC,CASSTSLAGAQETQYF
NA,TRBJ2-2,NA,TRBV9,TGTGCCAGCAGCCCTAAAGGCGGGGTCGCCGGGGAGCTGTTTTTT,CASSPKGGVAGELFF
NA,TRBJ2-5,few,TRBV5-6,TGTGCCAGCAGCCCGGGTTGGGGGTGGCGGGGCCAAGAGACCCAGTACTTC,CASSPGWGWRGQETQYF
TRBD2,TRBJ2-4,NA,TRBV12-3/TRBV12-4,TGTGCCAGCAGTTTCTCGGGGAGGGACATTCAGTACTTC,CASSFSGRDIQYF
TRBD1,TRBJ1-6,NA,TRBV12-3/TRBV12-4,TGTGCCAGCGGCAGGGGGTCTTCACCCCTCCACTTT,CASGRGSSPLHF
TRBD1,TRBJ1-2,NA,TRBV3-1/TRBV3-2,TGTGCCAGCAGCCAAACAGGGGGCGGCTACACCTTC,CASSQTGGGYTF
TRBD1,TRBJ1-4,once,TRBV19,TGTGCCAGTAGCCAAGGACAGGGATATAATGAAAAACTGTTTTTT,CASSQGQGYNEKLFF
NA,TRBJ2-2,NA,TRBV5-1,TGCGCCAGCAGAAAGTCTACCGGGGAAGGCGGGGAGCTGTTTTTT,CASRKSTGEGGELFF
TRBD1,TRBJ2-7,NA,TRBV12-3/TRBV12-4,TGTGCCAGCAGCTTAGACAGGGGCAGCGAGCAGTACTTC,CASSLDRGSEQYF
TRBD1,TRBJ2-7,NA,TRBV14,TGTGCCAGCAGCCACCTCGGAAGGGACAGGGTTTCCTACGAGCAGTACTTC,CASSHLGRDRVSYEQYF
TRBD2,TRBJ2-1,once,TRBV10-3,TGTGCCATCAGTGAGGCTAGCGGGAGACAAGATAATGAGCAGTTCTTC,CAISEASGRQDNEQFF
NA,TRBJ2-7,NA,TRBV6-5,TGTGCCAGCTCCCGGGACACCAACTCCTACGAGCAGTACTTC,CASSRDTNSYEQYF
NA,TRBJ1-1,NA,TRBV7-9,TGTGCCAGCAGCTTAACCCGGAGGAACACTGAAGCTTTCTTT,CASSLTRRNTEAFF
TRBD1,TRBJ1-5,NA,TRBV18,TGTGCCAGCTCACCCGGGACAGGCGGCAATCAGCCCCAGCATTTT,CASSPGTGGNQPQHF
TRBD1,TRBJ1-1,NA,TRBV6-5,TGTGCCAGCAGCCAGGGGGATCGGACTGAAGCTTTCTTT,CASSQGDRTEAFF
TRBD1,TRBJ2-1,once,TRBV7-3,TGTGCCAGCAGCCGAGGACAGGGGAATGAGCAGTTCTTC,CASSRGQGNEQFF
NA,TRBJ2-7,NA,TRBV28,TGTGCCAGCGCCTCCGGGACCTACGAGCAGTACTTC,CASASGTYEQYF
TRBD1,TRBJ2-7,once,TRBV7-6,TGTGCCAGCAGCACCCACAGGGGAACGACCCCCTACGAGCAGTACTTC,CASSTHRGTTPYEQYF
NA,TRBJ1-3,NA,TRBV9,TGTGCCAGCAGAGCCTCAGGGTCTGATAACACCATATATTTT,CASRASGSDNTIYF
NA,TRBJ1-2,few,TRBV6-2/TRBV6-3,TGTGCCAGCAGTTACTTCGGACCGCTCTCGAGGGACTATGGCTACACCTTC,CASSYFGPLSRDYGYTF
NA,TRBJ2-5,NA,TRBV19,TGTGCCAGTAGTGCTAGGACAGCTGGCCAAGAGACCCAGTACTTC,CASSARTAGQETQYF
NA,TRBJ2-7,once,TRBV10-3,TGTGCCATCAGGACGGAGGCTACCTACGAGCAGTACTTC,CAIRTEATYEQYF
TRBD1,TRBJ2-5,NA,TRBV4-3,TGCGCCAGCAGCCAAGGAAGTGGGGGACAGGGGGTCCCAGAGACCCAGTACTTC,CASSQGSGGQGVPETQYF
NA,TRBJ2-7,NA,TRBV15,TGTGCCACCGACTCCAGCTATCTGTTC,CATDSSYLF